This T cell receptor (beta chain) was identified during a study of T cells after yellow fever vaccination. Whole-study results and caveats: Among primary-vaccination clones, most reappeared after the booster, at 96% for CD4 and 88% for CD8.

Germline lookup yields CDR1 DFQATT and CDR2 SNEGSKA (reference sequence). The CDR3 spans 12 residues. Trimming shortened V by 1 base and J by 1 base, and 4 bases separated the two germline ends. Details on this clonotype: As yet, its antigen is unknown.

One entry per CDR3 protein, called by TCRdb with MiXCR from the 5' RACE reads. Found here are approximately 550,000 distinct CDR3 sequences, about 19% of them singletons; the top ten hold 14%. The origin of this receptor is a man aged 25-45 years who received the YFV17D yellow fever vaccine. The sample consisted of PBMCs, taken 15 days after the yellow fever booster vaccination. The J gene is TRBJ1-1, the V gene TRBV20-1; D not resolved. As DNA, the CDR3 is TGCAGTGCTAGAGCTCAGAACACTGAAGCTTTCTTT. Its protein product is CSARAQNTEAFF.